The next 22 T cell receptor beta chains were all read from a single sample in a study of CD8+ T cells in alopecia areata. Isolated RNA was reverse transcribed into cDNA used as the sequencing template. Sequencing used immunoSEQ multiplex PCR; TCRdb keeps in-frame clones, though not all of them. The sample records 210,000 or so clones, over 60% being singletons. The treatment denotes: oral pan-JAK inhibitor, 5-10 mg twice daily. The sample here was CD4+ T cells sorted from blood, taken at approximately week 44, from a patient treated with tofacitinib. These receptors originate from a human donor with alopecia areata.

The chain recombines TRBV19 with TRBJ1-5; D is unclear. Trimming left V 3 bases short and J 0 bases short, with 9 bases between. Germline values: CDR1 LNHDA, CDR2 SQIVND (reference sequence). The CDR3 spans 15 residues. In DNA form, the CDR3 reads TGTGCCAGTAGTATCAGGACGGGTAGCAATCAGCCCCAGCATTTT. This gives the protein CASSIRTGSNQPQHF.

The CDR3 DNA sequence: TGCGCCAGCAGCCAAGAGAGTTATAACTATGGCTACACCTTC. It codes for CASSQESYNYGYTF. The rearrangement links TRBV4-1 to TRBJ1-2, with unresolved D. Trimming shortened V by 0 bases and J by 1 base, and 6 bases separated the two germline ends. The CDR3 has 14 amino acids. Germline V lookup: CDR1 MGHRA, CDR2 YSYEKL.

This clone was detected a few times. The V and J genes are TRBV25-1 and TRBJ1-2; D is possibly TRBD1 (5 bases). Germline assignment: CDR1 MGHDK and CDR2 SYGVNS. This CDR3 has 12 amino acids. V was pared by 3 bases and J by 8 bases, with 10 bases between. DNA of the CDR3: TGTGCCAGCAGTGAGGCAGGGCAAGGCTACACCTTC. This codes for CASSEAGQGYTF.

The chain links TRBV9 to TRBJ1-5; D unresolved. V was trimmed by 0 bases and J by 5 bases, leaving 6 bases between them. The V gene's germline CDR1 is SGDLS and CDR2 YYNGEE. The CDR3 is 13 amino acids. CDR3 sequence reads: CASSVGRDQPQHF. CDR3 in DNA: TGTGCCAGCAGCGTAGGAAGGGATCAGCCCCAGCATTTT.

The chain recombines TRBV5-1 with TRBJ2-7; D is unresolved. This CDR3 is 14 amino acids long. In germline, CDR1 is SGHRS, CDR2 YFSETQ. Trimming left V 0 bases short and J 2 bases short, with 9 bases between. The CDR3 loop reads CASSLDTGTYEQYF. CDR3 sequence (DNA): TGCGCCAGCAGCTTGGATACGGGTACCTACGAGCAGTACTTC.

The gene calls are TRBV19 and TRBJ2-5, with TRBD1 matching over 10 bases. The CDR3 has 14 residues. J gave up 3 bases and V 8 bases, and 6 bases lay outside the gene matches. Germline lookup yields CDR1 LNHDA and CDR2 SQIVND (reference sequence). CDR3 bases: TGTGCCAGTCAGCAGACAGGGGGCGAAGAGACCCAGTACTTC. Encoded protein: CASQQTGGEETQYF.

The chain carries TRBV9 and TRBJ2-7, with D uncertain. The V end lost 0 bases, the J end lost 5 bases, and 9 bases lay between the germline ends. Looked up from germline, CDR1 is SGDLS and CDR2 is YYNGEE. This CDR3 has 13 residues. The CDR3 protein is CASSVDWSDEQYF. The CDR3 region has the DNA TGTGCCAGCAGCGTAGATTGGTCGGACGAGCAGTACTTC.

The genes are TRBV28 and TRBJ1-1; D is unresolved. V lost 8 bases, J lost 1 base, and 14 bases lay in between. The CDR3 runs 14 residues. Germline V lookup: CDR1 MDHEN, CDR2 SYDVKM. CDR3 amino acids: CASGPGQPNTEAFF. The CDR3 DNA follows: TGTGCCAGCGGACCAGGTCAACCGAACACTGAAGCTTTCTTT.

The gene calls are TRBV29-1 and TRBJ1-4; D is unclear. The V gene's germline CDR1 is SQVTM and CDR2 ANQGSEA. This CDR3 spans 14 amino acids. Between the trimmed V and J ends, which lost 4 bases and 0 bases, there was a span of 9 bases. CDR3 coding DNA: TGCAGCGTTGGTCGCGGGACAACTAATGAAAAACTGTTTTTT. Its translation is CSVGRGTTNEKLFF.

The chain links TRBV6-5 to TRBJ2-1; 10 bases align to TRBD2. The germline gives CDR1 MNHEY, CDR2 SVGAGI. This CDR3 comprises 15 residues. V shed 7 bases, J shed 7 bases, and the junction held 10 bases outside the gene matches. As DNA, the CDR3 is TGTGCCAGCAAACCCAGCGGGGGGGGTAGGAATGAGCAGTTCTTC. Its protein is CASKPSGGGRNEQFF.

The chain uses TRBV7-2 and TRBJ1-2, with D perhaps matching TRBD1 (5 bases). The CDR3 extends over 14 amino acids. The V end was cut by 10 bases, the J end by 4 bases, with 19 bases between. Germline CDR1 reads SGHTA; CDR2 reads FQGNSA. CDR3 in amino acids: CATVFGGMGYGYTF. CDR3 DNA: TGTGCCACCGTGTTCGGGGGTATGGGCTATGGCTACACCTTC.

CDR3 residues: CASRDRGVGTEAFF. The CDR3 DNA sequence: TGTGCCAGCAGAGACCGGGGTGTGGGCACTGAAGCTTTCTTT. The chain couples TRBV2 to TRBJ1-1, with D hard to call. Trimming pared 6 bases from V and 4 bases from J, leaving 15 bases between. Germline V lookup: CDR1 SNHLY, CDR2 FYNNEI. This CDR3 spans 14 amino acids.

This sequence joins TRBV30 and TRBJ2-5; D not certain. The V end was cut by 0 bases, the J end by 1 base, with 9 bases between. Per germline, CDR1 GTSNPN and CDR2 SVGIG (reference sequence). The CDR3 contains 14 residues. The CDR3 coding sequence is TGTGCCTGGAGTGTCGCGGACGGCCAAGAGACCCAGTACTTC. Translated, it gives CAWSVADGQETQYF.

V gene TRBV6-5 combines with J gene TRBJ1-6; possibly TRBD1 for D (5 bases). Trimming removed 0 bases from V and 8 bases from J, with 11 bases in between. The CDR3 runs to 15 residues. CDR1 and CDR2 (germline): MNHEY, SVGAGI. This CDR3 reads CASSYSSRDDSPLHF. As DNA, the CDR3 is TGTGCCAGCAGTTACTCGAGCAGGGACGATTCACCCCTCCACTTT.

This clone came up a few times. The chain recombines TRBV2 with TRBJ2-7; a weak D match, TRBD1 (5 bases). Germline CDR1 reads SNHLY; CDR2 reads FYNNEI. The germline V and J ends were trimmed by 9 bases and 3 bases, with 12 bases remaining between them. This CDR3 comprises 12 residues. The CDR3 region has the DNA TGTGCCAGTGTTCAGGGTAGCTACGAGCAGTACTTC. Its translation is CASVQGSYEQYF. Full variable domain (missing parts from reference TRBV2 and TRBJ2-7): EPEVTQTPSHQVTQMGQEVILRCVPISNHLYFYWYRQILGQKVEFLVSFYNNEISEKSEIFDDQFSVERPDGSNFTLKIRSTKLEDSAMYFCASVQGSYEQYFGPGTRLTVT.

The rearrangement links TRBV7-2 to TRBJ2-5; 8 nucleotides align to TRBD2. The CDR3 has 13 residues. The junction had 3 bases not matched to a gene; V was cut back by 4 bases and J by 5 bases. Germline CDR1 reads SGHTA; CDR2 reads FQGNSA. CDR3 loop: CASSWERGETQYF. The CDR3 bases are TGTGCCAGCAGCTGGGAGCGGGGGGAGACCCAGTACTTC.

The chain has TRBV20-1 and TRBJ1-2, with D unclear. The CDR3 contains 11 residues. Germline CDR1 DFQATT, CDR2 SNEGSKA (reference sequence). Trimming cost V 1 base and J 8 bases, with 8 bases left between them. The DNA for the CDR3 is TGCAGTGCTAGAGGCCTTATAGGCTACACCTTC. Encoded protein: CSARGLIGYTF.

The rearrangement uses TRBV29-1 and TRBJ1-4; 7 bases fit TRBD1. The V and J ends lost 6 bases and 2 bases, in that order; junction bases with no gene match: 15. This CDR3 region has 17 residues. Germline-derived CDR1 and CDR2 are SQVTM and ANQGSEA. CDR3 loop: CSVVLRVRGITNEKLFF. The DNA for the CDR3 is TGCAGCGTCGTCCTAAGGGTCAGGGGGATCACTAATGAAAAACTGTTTTTT. Full variable domain (missing parts from reference TRBV29-1 and TRBJ1-4): SAVISQKPSRDICQRGTSLTIQCQVDSQVTMMFWYRQQPGQSLTLIATANQGSEATYESGFVIDKFPISRPNLTFSTLTVSNMSPEDSSIYLCSVVLRVRGITNEKLFFGSGTQLSVL.

The chain carries TRBV18 and TRBJ2-5; D perhaps matches TRBD2 (6 bases). The germline V gene encodes CDR1 KGHSH and CDR2 LQKENI. V lost 6 bases and J lost 4, with 12 bases in between. The CDR3 extends over 13 amino acids. The DNA of the CDR3 is TGTGCCAGCTCTCGGACCGGGGGAGAGACCCAGTACTTC. Protein sequence: CASSRTGGETQYF.

This chain links TRBV29-1 with TRBJ2-3, with no clear D. The CDR3 consists of 13 residues. V lost 5 bases, J lost 0 bases, and 9 bases lay in between. Germline V gene data show CDR1 as SQVTM and CDR2 as ANQGSEA. The CDR3 sequence: CSVSGESTDTQYF. CDR3 in DNA: TGCAGCGTTTCAGGAGAGAGCACAGATACGCAGTATTTT.

The rearrangement links TRBV5-1 to TRBJ2-3, with no clear D. CDR1 SGHRS and CDR2 YFSETQ come from the germline V gene. The germline V and J ends were trimmed by 4 bases and 2 bases, with 5 bases remaining between them. This CDR3 has 12 amino acids. CDR3 in DNA: TGCGCCAGCAGCCCTTCCACAGATACGCAGTATTTT. Amino acids: CASSPSTDTQYF. The complete variable domain, with remaining parts taken from reference TRBV5-1 and TRBJ2-3, reads KAGVTQTPRYLIKTRGQQVTLSCSPISGHRSVSWYQQTPGQGLQFLFEYFSETQRNKGNFPGRFSGRQFSNSRSEMNVSTLELGDSALYLCASSPSTDTQYFGPGTRLTVL.

This chain uses TRBV10-3 with TRBJ2-6; the D gene is possibly TRBD1 (6 bases). The ends were cut back, 5 bases at V and 2 bases at J, with 10 bases in the middle. Germline-derived CDR1 and CDR2 are ENHRY and SYGVKD. This CDR3 has 15 residues. The CDR3 bases are TGTGCCATCAGTCCGGGACACCCTGGGGCCAACGTCCTGACTTTC. This encodes CAISPGHPGANVLTF.